These T cell receptor beta chains were read from a single sample in a study of cytomegalovirus exposure and HLA in healthy donors. The data were produced by immunoSEQ multiplex PCR, yet TCRdb's version contains in-frame clones alone and is incomplete. This sample has 180,000 or so clones, with around 75% found just once. The sample was PBMCs. The receptors were sampled from a woman aged 40 to 50 in good health and CMV-seropositive. Both conserved end residues are part of each CDR3. A D gene is named only where the DNA matches it firmly. Clone size appears in some rows only: once, few, many, or a class for an expanded clone.

>TRBJ1-1|.|TRBV18|.
CASLTGGDTEAFF
TGTGCCAGCTTGACGGGGGGCGATACTGAAGCTTTCTTT
>TRBJ2-3|.|TRBV6-1|.
CASRRAGTGDTQYF
TGTGCCAGCCGGAGGGCCGGCACGGGAGATACGCAGTATTTT
>TRBJ2-1|once|TRBV7-9|TRBD1
CASSPHIPGQAREQFF
TGTGCCAGCAGCCCACACATCCCGGGACAGGCACGTGAGCAGTTCTTC
>TRBJ1-5|.|TRBV19|.
CASSMDGYGNQPQHF
TGTGCCAGTAGTATGGATGGGTACGGGAATCAGCCCCAGCATTTT
>TRBJ2-5|.|TRBV4-2|.
CASSQGTGALGETQYF
TGTGCCAGCAGCCAAGGGACGGGAGCCCTGGGGGAGACCCAGTACTTC
>TRBJ1-2|.|TRBV28|TRBD1
CASSLAGQVGGYTF
TGTGCCAGCAGTTTAGCGGGACAGGTCGGCGGCTACACCTTC
>TRBJ2-1|.|TRBV6-6|.
CASSRPGNEQFF
TGTGCCAGCAGCAGACCGGGAAATGAGCAGTTCTTC
>TRBJ1-5|.|TRBV7-9|.
CASRSDSANQPQHF
TGTGCCAGCAGGTCTGACAGTGCGAATCAGCCCCAGCATTTT
>TRBJ1-3|.|TRBV19|.
CASSFPGAGNTIYF
TGTGCCAGTTCCTTCCCAGGGGCGGGAAACACCATATATTTT
>TRBJ1-5|few|TRBV4-3|TRBD1
CASSQETGTGGQPQHF
TGCGCCAGCAGTCAAGAAACCGGGACAGGGGGACAGCCCCAGCATTTT
>TRBJ2-1|.|TRBV11-3|TRBD2
CASSFASGRTHAYNEQFF
TGTGCCAGCAGCTTTGCCAGCGGGAGAACCCACGCCTACAATGAGCAGTTCTTC
>TRBJ2-1|.|TRBV10-3|TRBD1
CAISEWGQGNEQFF
TGTGCCATCAGTGAATGGGGACAGGGAAATGAGCAGTTCTTC
>TRBJ2-7|.|TRBV28|.
CASSLSYGGAKYF
TGTGCCAGCAGTTTATCGTACGGGGGTGCAAAGTACTTC
>TRBJ2-3|.|TRBV29-1|.
CSAKDRYSTDTQYF
TGCAGCGCCAAAGACAGGTACAGCACAGATACGCAGTATTTT
>TRBJ2-7|.|TRBV10-2|.
CASSETVNSEQYF
TGCGCCAGCAGTGAGACTGTAAATTCCGAGCAGTACTTC
>TRBJ2-1|.|TRBV2|.
CASSPSASYNEQFF
TGTGCCAGCAGCCCTAGCGCCTCCTACAATGAGCAGTTCTTC
>TRBJ2-1|.|TRBV25-1|.
CASSDDRGYYNEQFF
TGTGCCAGCAGTGATGATAGGGGGTACTACAATGAGCAGTTCTTC
>TRBJ2-3|.|TRBV5-1|TRBD2
CASSSSGNSDTQYF
TGCGCCAGCAGTTCTAGCGGGAATTCAGATACGCAGTATTTT
>TRBJ2-5|.|TRBV19|.
CASSISNAGETQYF
TGTGCCAGTAGTATATCTAATGCGGGGGAGACCCAGTACTTC
>TRBJ2-5|.|TRBV19|.
CASGGVDETQYF
TGTGCCAGTGGAGGCGTTGATGAGACCCAGTACTTC
>TRBJ1-6|few|TRBV28|.
CASSFNGGGVYSPLHF
TGTGCCAGCAGTTTTAACGGGGGTGGGGTATATTCACCCCTCCACTTT
>TRBJ2-2|once|TRBV6-6|TRBD2
CASSYTSGSTGELFF
TGTGCCAGCAGTTACACTAGCGGGAGTACCGGGGAGCTGTTTTTT
>TRBJ1-1|.|TRBV19|TRBD1
CASSRQGEVWDHTEAFF
TGTGCCAGTAGCAGACAGGGGGAGGTCTGGGATCACACTGAAGCTTTCTTT
>TRBJ1-1|.|TRBV10-3|.
CAISESLDTTEAFF
TGTGCCATCAGTGAGTCGTTAGATACTACTGAAGCTTTCTTT
>TRBJ2-3|.|TRBV7-2|.
CASSLFREPDTQYF
TGTGCCAGCAGCTTATTTAGGGAGCCAGATACGCAGTATTTT
>TRBJ2-7|.|TRBV10-2|.
CASSESPGVSYEQYF
TGCGCCAGCAGTGAGTCTCCAGGGGTAAGCTACGAGCAGTACTTC
>TRBJ2-7|.|TRBV2|.
CASSEWTNYEQYF
TGTGCCAGCAGTGAATGGACTAACTACGAGCAGTACTTC
>TRBJ2-7|.|TRBV7-9|TRBD1
CASSLVMTGGTYEQYF
TGTGCCAGCAGCTTAGTGATGACAGGGGGCACCTACGAGCAGTACTTC
>TRBJ2-7|once|TRBV28|.
CASSLEGSPYEQYF
TGTGCCAGCAGTTTGGAGGGCAGTCCCTACGAGCAGTACTTC
>TRBJ2-3|.|TRBV19|TRBD1
CASRKQQGSTDTQYF
TGTGCCAGTAGAAAACAACAGGGGAGCACAGATACGCAGTATTTT
>TRBJ2-2|.|TRBV5-1|TRBD1
CASSITTGTNTGELFF
TGCGCCAGCAGCATTACGACAGGGACGAACACCGGGGAGCTGTTTTTT
>TRBJ2-1|.|TRBV2|TRBD2
CASRELAGRSLYNEQFF
TGTGCCAGCAGAGAACTAGCGGGAAGGTCCCTCTACAATGAGCAGTTCTTC
>TRBJ2-1|.|TRBV6-4|TRBD2
CASSPGLAGTNEQFF
TGTGCCAGCAGCCCGGGACTAGCGGGGACCAATGAGCAGTTCTTC
>TRBJ1-6|.|TRBV7-2|.
CASSLAASNSPLHF
TGTGCCAGCAGCTTAGCGGCCTCTAATTCACCCCTCCACTTT
>TRBJ2-1|.|TRBV11-2|TRBD2
CASSLGSGASQFF
TGTGCCAGCAGCTTAGGTAGCGGGGCATCTCAGTTCTTC
>TRBJ1-1|.|TRBV18|.
CASSPTGSGAFF
TGTGCCAGCTCACCGACAGGTTCCGGAGCTTTCTTT
>TRBJ2-7|.|TRBV27|TRBD2
CASSKKRDGVYEQYF
TGTGCCAGCAGTAAGAAGCGGGACGGAGTCTACGAGCAGTACTTC
>TRBJ2-1|.|TRBV7-2|TRBD1
CASTRDSSYNEQFF
TGTGCCAGCACCCGGGACAGCTCCTACAATGAGCAGTTCTTC
>TRBJ1-5|once|TRBV6-6|TRBD1
CASRQGSNQPQHF
TGTGCCAGCAGACAGGGGAGCAATCAGCCCCAGCATTTT
>TRBJ2-1|.|TRBV29-1|.
CSVVKGSSGSYNEQFF
TGCAGCGTTGTGAAGGGGTCTAGTGGCTCCTACAATGAGCAGTTCTTC
>TRBJ1-2|.|TRBV10-2|.
CASSPPQGARGYTF
TGCGCCAGCAGCCCCCCTCAGGGCGCACGGGGCTACACCTTC
>TRBJ2-5|.|TRBV27|TRBD2
CASRPTSGTQETQYF
TGTGCCAGCAGGCCGACTAGCGGAACGCAAGAGACCCAGTACTTC
>TRBJ2-1|.|TRBV29-1|TRBD1
CSVDPRTGNEQFF
TGCAGCGTTGATCCCCGGACAGGGAATGAGCAGTTCTTC
>TRBJ2-1|.|TRBV7-2|TRBD2
CASSLWAGTSGNEQFF
TGTGCCAGCAGCTTATGGGCCGGGACTAGTGGGAATGAGCAGTTCTTC
>TRBJ2-5|.|TRBV19|TRBD2
CASSKLRLAGEETQYF
TGTGCCAGTAGCAAACTAAGACTAGCGGGAGAAGAGACCCAGTACTTC
>TRBJ1-3|.|TRBV14|.
CASSPGGHTIYF
TGTGCCAGCAGCCCCGGGGGGCACACCATATATTTT
>TRBJ2-7|.|TRBV5-8|.
CASSIKQSYEQYF
TGTGCCAGCAGCATAAAACAGAGCTACGAGCAGTACTTC
>TRBJ1-3|.|TRBV19|TRBD1
CASSTGQASGNTIYF
TGTGCCAGTAGTACCGGACAGGCCTCTGGAAACACCATATATTTT
>TRBJ1-1|.|TRBV2|.
CASRTLGGHAFF
TGTGCCAGCAGGACCCTAGGAGGGCACGCTTTCTTT
>TRBJ1-1|.|TRBV19|.
CASSIGQTNTEAFF
TGTGCCAGTAGTATAGGACAGACGAACACTGAAGCTTTCTTT
>TRBJ2-3|.|TRBV30|.
CARGGCPTDTQYF
TGTGCCCGGGGAGGTTGCCCCACAGATACGCAGTATTTT
>TRBJ2-1|few|TRBV15|.
CATSRDPRDYNEQFF
TGTGCCACCAGCAGAGATCCACGCGATTACAATGAGCAGTTCTTC
>TRBJ1-2|.|TRBV6-1|.
CASIPTGTYGYTF
TGTGCCAGCATTCCGACAGGCACCTATGGCTACACCTTC
>TRBJ2-2|once|TRBV11-3|.
CASSLESPGELFF
TGTGCCAGCAGCCTAGAGAGCCCGGGGGAGCTGTTTTTT